This entry is about one T cell receptor (beta chain). Libraries were prepared by immunoSEQ multiplex PCR; TCRdb keeps only in-frame clonotypes and omits some of them. This sample yields about 400,000 clones, of which around nine tenths are seen a single time; around 2.9% belongs to the top ten. The record originates from a study of blood T cell repertoires in COVID-19. The germline gives CDR1 MNHEY, CDR2 SMNVEV (reference sequence). The length of the CDR3 is 10 residues. With 9 bases removed from V and 6 bases from J, the gap between germline ends came to 9 bases. The sequencing input was peripheral blood. The sequence derives from a human donor in a cohort sampled during active COVID-19. The chain uses TRBV27 and TRBJ2-7, with D perhaps matching TRBD1 (5 bases). CDR3 DNA: TGTGCCAGTCTGGGGCCCGAGCAGTACTTC. The encoded protein is CASLGPEQYF.